This T cell receptor (beta chain) was profiled in a study of T cell responses to AZD1222 COVID-19 vaccine. This CDR3 spans 12 amino acids. The trim removed 9 bases at V and 8 bases at J, leaving 4 bases unmatched. In germline, CDR1 is LNHDA, CDR2 SQIVND (reference sequence). Clones were read by immunoSEQ multiplex PCR, and TCRdb kept only the in-frame ones, dropping some. This sample has about 130,000 clones, with about 93% found just once. General study findings and limits: Breadth and depth of Spike-specific TCRs rose after two AZD1222 doses. Epitopes outside B.1.351 and B.1.1.7 mutated regions reportedly drew nearly half of spike TCRs.

Worth noting for this clone: Its matching antigen is unknown.

This specimen consisted of peripheral blood, obtained on day 0 of AZD1222 vaccination. The chain is built from TRBV19 and TRBJ1-3; 10 bases are shared with TRBD1. The sequence derives from an adult in good health. CDR3 region: CASRDRGDTIYF. The CDR3 nucleotides read TGTGCCAGCCGGGACAGGGGTGACACCATATATTTT. Full variable domain (outside the CDR3, taken from reference TRBV19 and TRBJ1-3): DGGITQSPKYLFRKEGQNVTLSCEQNLNHDAMYWYRQDPGQGLRLIYYSQIVNDFQKGDIAEGYSVSREKKESFPLTVTSAQKNPTAFYLCASRDRGDTIYFGEGSWLTVV.